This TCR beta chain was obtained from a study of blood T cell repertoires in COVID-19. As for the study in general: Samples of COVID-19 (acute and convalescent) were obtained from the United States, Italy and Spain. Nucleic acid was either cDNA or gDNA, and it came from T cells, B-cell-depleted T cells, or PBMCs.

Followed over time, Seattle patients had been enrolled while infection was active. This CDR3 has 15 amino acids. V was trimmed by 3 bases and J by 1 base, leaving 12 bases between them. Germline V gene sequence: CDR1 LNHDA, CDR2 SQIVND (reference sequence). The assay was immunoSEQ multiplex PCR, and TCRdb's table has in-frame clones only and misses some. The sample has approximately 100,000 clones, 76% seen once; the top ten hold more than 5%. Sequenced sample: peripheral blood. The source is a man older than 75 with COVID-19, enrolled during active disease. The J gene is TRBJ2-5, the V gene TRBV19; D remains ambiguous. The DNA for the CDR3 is TGTGCCAGTAGTATTAATTCCTTCCTCCAAGAGACCCAGTACTTC. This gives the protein CASSINSFLQETQYF. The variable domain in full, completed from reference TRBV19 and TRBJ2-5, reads DGGITQSPKYLFRKEGQNVTLSCEQNLNHDAMYWYRQDPGQGLRLIYYSQIVNDFQKGDIAEGYSVSREKKESFPLTVTSAQKNPTAFYLCASSINSFLQETQYFGPGTRLLVL.